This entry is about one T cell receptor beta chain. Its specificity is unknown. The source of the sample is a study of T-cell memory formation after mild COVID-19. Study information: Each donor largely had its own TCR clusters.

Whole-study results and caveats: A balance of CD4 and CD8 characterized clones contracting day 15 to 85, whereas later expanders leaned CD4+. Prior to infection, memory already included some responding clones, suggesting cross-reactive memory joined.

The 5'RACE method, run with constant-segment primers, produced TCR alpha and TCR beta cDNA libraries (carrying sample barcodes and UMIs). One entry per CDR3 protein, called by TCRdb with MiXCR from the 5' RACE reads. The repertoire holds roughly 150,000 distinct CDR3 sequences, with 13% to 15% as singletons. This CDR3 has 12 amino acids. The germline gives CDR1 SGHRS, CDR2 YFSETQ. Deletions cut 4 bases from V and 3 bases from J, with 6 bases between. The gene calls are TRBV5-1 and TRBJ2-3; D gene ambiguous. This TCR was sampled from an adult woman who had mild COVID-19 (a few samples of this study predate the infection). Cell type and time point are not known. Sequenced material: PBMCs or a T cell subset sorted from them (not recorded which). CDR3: CASSEATDTQYF. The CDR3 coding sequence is TGCGCCAGCAGCGAGGCAACAGATACGCAGTATTTT.